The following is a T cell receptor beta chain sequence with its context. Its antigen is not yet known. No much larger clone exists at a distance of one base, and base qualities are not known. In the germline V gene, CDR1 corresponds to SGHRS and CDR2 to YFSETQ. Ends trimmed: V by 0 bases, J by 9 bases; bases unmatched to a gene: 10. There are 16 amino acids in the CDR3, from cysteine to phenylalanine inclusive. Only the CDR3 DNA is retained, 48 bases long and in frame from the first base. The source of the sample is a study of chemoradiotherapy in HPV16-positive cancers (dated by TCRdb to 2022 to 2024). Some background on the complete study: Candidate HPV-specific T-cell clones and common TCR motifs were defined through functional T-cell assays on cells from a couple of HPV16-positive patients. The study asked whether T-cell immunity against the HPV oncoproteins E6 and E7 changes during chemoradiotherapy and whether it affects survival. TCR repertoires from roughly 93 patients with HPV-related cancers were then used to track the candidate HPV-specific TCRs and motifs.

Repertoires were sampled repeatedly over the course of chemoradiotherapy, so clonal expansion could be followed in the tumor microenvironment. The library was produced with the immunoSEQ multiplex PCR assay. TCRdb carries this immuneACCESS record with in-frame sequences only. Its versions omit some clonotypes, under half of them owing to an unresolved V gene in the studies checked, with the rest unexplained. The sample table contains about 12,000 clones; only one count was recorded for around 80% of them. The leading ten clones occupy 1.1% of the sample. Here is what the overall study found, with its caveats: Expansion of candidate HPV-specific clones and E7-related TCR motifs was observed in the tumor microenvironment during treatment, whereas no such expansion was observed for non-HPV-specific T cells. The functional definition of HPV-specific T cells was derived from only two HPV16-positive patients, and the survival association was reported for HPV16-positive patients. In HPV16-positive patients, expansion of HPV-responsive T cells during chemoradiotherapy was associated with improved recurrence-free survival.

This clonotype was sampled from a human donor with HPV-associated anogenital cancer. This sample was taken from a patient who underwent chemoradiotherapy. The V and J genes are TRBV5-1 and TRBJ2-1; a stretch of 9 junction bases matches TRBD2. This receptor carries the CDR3 CASSLGISGGQVEQFF. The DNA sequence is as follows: TGCGCCAGCAGCTTGGGCATTAGCGGGGGTCAGGTTGAGCAGTTCTTC.